Below, 20 T cell receptor beta chains from the same sample are listed, as sequenced in a study of cytomegalovirus exposure and HLA in healthy donors. In the PCR, 60 Vbeta and 13 Jbeta primers were used. The method was immunoSEQ multiplex PCR; TCRdb's version includes in-frame clones alone and lacks a portion of them. Among approximately 150,000 clones, just over 75% were seen once, and the ten largest hold approximately 1.3%. Sequencing used PBMCs. The receptors were sampled from a woman aged 25 to 39 in good health and CMV-seropositive.

The chain joins TRBV30 to TRBJ1-1, with D tentatively TRBD1 (6 bases). Germline-derived CDR1 and CDR2 are GTSNPN and SVGIG (reference sequence). The V and J ends lost 7 bases and 0 bases respectively, with 18 bases between them. The CDR3 loop spans 15 amino acids. This chain's CDR3 is CASNRAAVMNTEAFF. The CDR3 DNA reads as TGTGCCTCCAACAGGGCCGCCGTCATGAACACTGAAGCTTTCTTT.

V usage is TRBV27 and J usage is TRBJ2-5; TRBD1 might be the D (6 bases). The CDR3 sequence is 15 residues long. Trimming left V 2 bases short and J 6 bases short, with 16 bases between. Germline-derived CDR1 and CDR2 are MNHEY and SMNVEV (reference sequence). CDR3 sequence (DNA): TGTGCCAGCAGTTTAGGGGCAGGGGTTCGGAAGACCCAGTACTTC. It yields the protein CASSLGAGVRKTQYF.

The V call is TRBV28, the J call TRBJ2-7, with D perhaps matching TRBD2 (7 bases). Trimming removed 2 bases from V and 4 bases from J, with 12 bases in between. This CDR3 region has 14 residues. The germline V gene encodes CDR1 MDHEN and CDR2 SYDVKM. CDR3: CASSLAGARYEQYF. In nucleotides, the CDR3 is TGTGCCAGCAGTTTAGCGGGGGCCCGATACGAGCAGTACTTC.

J is TRBJ2-7 and V is TRBV10-1, with TRBD2 matching over 7 bases. This CDR3 region has 14 residues. V was pared by 4 bases and J by 3 bases, with 6 bases of the junction left unmatched. The germline V gene encodes CDR1 WNHNN and CDR2 SYGVQD (reference sequence). As DNA, the CDR3 is TGCGCCAGCAGTGCTCATTCGGGGGGCTACGAGCAGTACTTC. Protein sequence: CASSAHSGGYEQYF.

The genes are TRBV13 and TRBJ1-2, with D tentatively TRBD1 (5 bases). The V gene's germline CDR1 is PRHDT and CDR2 FYEKMQ (reference sequence). Trimming took 1 base from V and 7 from J, leaving 10 bases between them. The CDR3 sequence is 13 residues long. The CDR3 protein is CASSLEKTVGYTF. CDR3 DNA sequence: TGTGCCAGCAGCTTAGAAAAGACAGTTGGCTACACCTTC.

The V call is TRBV11-2, the J call TRBJ2-5; 11 positions match TRBD2. CDR3 length: 16 residues. Germline V gene lookup returns CDR1 SGHAT and CDR2 FQNNGV. The ends lost 7 bases at V and 5 bases at J; junction bases unmatched: 12. Here the CDR3 reads CASTDVAGGLRETQYF. CDR3 sequence (DNA): TGTGCCAGCACCGACGTAGCGGGAGGGCTTAGGGAGACCCAGTACTTC.

The rearrangement uses TRBV5-1 and TRBJ2-4; TRBD2 agrees at 8 bases. In germline, CDR1 is SGHRS, CDR2 YFSETQ. V shed 6 bases, J shed 0 bases, and the junction held 8 bases outside the gene matches. This CDR3 has 16 amino acids. CDR3 sequence reads: CASTPGGELAKNIQYF. In nucleotides, the CDR3 is TGCGCCAGCACCCCCGGGGGGGAGCTAGCCAAAAACATTCAGTACTTC. Based on the CDR3 plus reference TRBV5-1 and TRBJ2-4, the full variable domain is KAGVTQTPRYLIKTRGQQVTLSCSPISGHRSVSWYQQTPGQGLQFLFEYFSETQRNKGNFPGRFSGRQFSNSRSEMNVSTLELGDSALYLCASTPGGELAKNIQYFGAGTRLSVL.

The rearrangement joins TRBV2 to TRBJ2-1; D ambiguous. The V gene lost 4 bases and the J gene lost 4 bases, with 8 bases spanning the gap. This CDR3 is built from 13 residues. Germline V CDR1 and CDR2: SNHLY, FYNNEI. The DNA of the CDR3 is TGTGCCAGCAGTGTGGCGGAATACAATGAGCAGTTCTTC. It encodes CASSVAEYNEQFF.

V gene TRBV23-1 combines with J gene TRBJ2-1; 10 nucleotides agree with TRBD2. Being an ORF, TRBV23-1 has a function that is uncertain. The V gene end was trimmed by 3 bases and the J gene end by 5 bases; junction bases not matched to a gene: 7. The CDR3 is 16 residues long. The CDR3 region has the DNA TGCGCCAGCAGTCATTTGACTAGCGGGCTTCACAATGAGCAGTTCTTC. Translating gives CASSHLTSGLHNEQFF.

The V call is TRBV11-3, the J call TRBJ2-4; maybe TRBD2 (7 bases). CDR3 length: 17 amino acids. CDR1 is SGHNT, CDR2 YENEEA, per germline. Trimming cost V 0 bases and J 2 bases, with 14 bases left between them. Here the CDR3 DNA reads TGTGCCAGCAGCTTAGATCCGCGGGGGCAAACCAAAAACATTCAGTACTTC. Translation gives CASSLDPRGQTKNIQYF.

The chain combines TRBV6-1 with TRBJ2-7, with D possibly being TRBD2 (6 bases). Germline V gene data show CDR1 as MNHNS and CDR2 as SASEGT. This CDR3 is built from 11 residues. V lost 5 bases and J 7 bases, leaving 9 bases between the germline ends. In nucleotides, the CDR3 is TGTGCCAGCAGTTATCGGGGGGAGCAGTACTTC. It is translated as CASSYRGEQYF.

This chain connects TRBV2 to TRBJ2-2; a possible D gene is TRBD1 (6 bases). Per germline, CDR1 SNHLY and CDR2 FYNNEI. This CDR3 comprises 14 residues. V was trimmed by 7 bases and J by 1 base, leaving 10 bases between them. The CDR3 DNA is TGTGCCAGCACCGGGACACGGAACACCGGGGAGCTGTTTTTT. It is translated as CASTGTRNTGELFF.

This chain uses TRBV13 with TRBJ2-7, with a tentative D call TRBD1 (5 bases). The CDR3 is made up of 13 amino acids. CDR1 and CDR2 from the germline V gene are PRHDT and FYEKMQ (reference sequence). Trimming cost V 2 bases and J 1 base, with 6 bases left between them. The CDR3 loop is CASSLRGSYEQYF. For the CDR3, the DNA is TGTGCCAGCAGCTTAAGGGGATCCTACGAGCAGTACTTC.

The rearrangement links TRBV14 to TRBJ2-5; tentative D call: TRBD1 (6 bases). The V end was cut by 4 bases, the J end by 5 bases, with 11 bases between. Per germline, CDR1 SGHDN and CDR2 FVKESK. The CDR3 runs to 13 residues. The CDR3 DNA reads as TGTGCCAGCAGCCGACCAGGGGTGGAGACCCAGTACTTC. This translates into CASSRPGVETQYF.

This clone was picked up a small number of times. This chain uses TRBV4-3 with TRBJ2-1; TRBD1 agrees at 9 bases. In germline, CDR1 is LGHNA, CDR2 YSLEER. CDR3 length: 15 amino acids. Trimming removed 2 bases from V and 8 bases from J; junction bases left unmatched: 7. The CDR3 spells CASSQLGQGGYEQFF. The CDR3 coding sequence is TGCGCCAGCAGCCAACTGGGACAGGGAGGGTATGAGCAGTTCTTC.

The chain joins TRBV9 to TRBJ1-1; the match to TRBD1 covers 8 bases. Germline CDR1 SGDLS, CDR2 YYNGEE. This CDR3 is built from 15 residues. The junction had 5 bases not matched to a gene; V was cut back by 3 bases and J by 1 base. CDR3 in amino acids: CASSALTGENTEAFF. The CDR3 nucleotides are TGTGCCAGCAGCGCCCTGACAGGGGAGAACACTGAAGCTTTCTTT.

The chain employs TRBV18 and TRBJ2-4; D might be TRBD1 (8 bases). The CDR3 is 15 residues long. The V end was cut by 3 bases, the J end by 8 bases, with 17 bases between. Germline V gene sequence: CDR1 KGHSH, CDR2 LQKENI. The CDR3 region has the DNA TGTGCCAGCTCACCGCCTAACAGGGGGGGCGACATTCAGTACTTC. Translation: CASSPPNRGGDIQYF.

The chain links TRBV9 to TRBJ1-4; D may be TRBD1 (6 bases). Trimming stripped 4 bases from V and 5 bases from J, with 21 bases between. The CDR3 runs 17 residues. Germline V gives CDR1 SGDLS, CDR2 YYNGEE. The CDR3 DNA reads TGTGCCAGCAGCTCCCTCAACGGGCAGGGGACGAATGAAAAACTGTTTTTT. It codes for CASSSLNGQGTNEKLFF.

This clone was detected only once. This chain uses TRBV5-1 with TRBJ1-4; a possible D gene is TRBD1 (5 bases). The V gene's germline CDR1 is SGHRS and CDR2 YFSETQ. Trimming stripped 0 bases from V and 10 bases from J, with 19 bases between. CDR3 length equals 16 residues. CDR3: CASSLVPGREVAKLFF. The DNA of the CDR3 is TGCGCCAGCAGCTTGGTTCCGGGCAGGGAGGTAGCAAAACTGTTTTTT.

Here the CDR3 DNA reads TGTGCCAGCAGCTCCCCACGCGGGGGTAGCACAGATACGCAGTATTTT. Its translation: CASSSPRGGSTDTQYF. The rearrangement uses TRBV5-4 and TRBJ2-3; 7 nucleotides line up with TRBD2. Germline V gives CDR1 SGHNT, CDR2 YYREEE (reference sequence). The CDR3 is made up of 16 amino acids. V was clipped by 3 bases and J by 0 bases; unmatched bases: 7.